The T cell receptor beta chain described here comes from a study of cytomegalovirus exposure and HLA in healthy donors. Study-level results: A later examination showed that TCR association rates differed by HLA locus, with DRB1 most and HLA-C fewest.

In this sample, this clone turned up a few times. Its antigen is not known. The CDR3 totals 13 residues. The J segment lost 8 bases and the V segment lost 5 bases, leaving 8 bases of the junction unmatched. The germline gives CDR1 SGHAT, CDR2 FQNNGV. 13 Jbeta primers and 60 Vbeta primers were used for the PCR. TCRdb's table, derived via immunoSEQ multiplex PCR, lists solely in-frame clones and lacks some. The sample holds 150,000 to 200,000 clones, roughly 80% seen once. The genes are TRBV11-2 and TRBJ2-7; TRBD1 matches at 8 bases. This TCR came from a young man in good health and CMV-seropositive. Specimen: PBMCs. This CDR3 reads CASSVPGQEKQYF. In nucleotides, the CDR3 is TGTGCCAGCAGCGTTCCGGGACAGGAGAAGCAGTACTTC.